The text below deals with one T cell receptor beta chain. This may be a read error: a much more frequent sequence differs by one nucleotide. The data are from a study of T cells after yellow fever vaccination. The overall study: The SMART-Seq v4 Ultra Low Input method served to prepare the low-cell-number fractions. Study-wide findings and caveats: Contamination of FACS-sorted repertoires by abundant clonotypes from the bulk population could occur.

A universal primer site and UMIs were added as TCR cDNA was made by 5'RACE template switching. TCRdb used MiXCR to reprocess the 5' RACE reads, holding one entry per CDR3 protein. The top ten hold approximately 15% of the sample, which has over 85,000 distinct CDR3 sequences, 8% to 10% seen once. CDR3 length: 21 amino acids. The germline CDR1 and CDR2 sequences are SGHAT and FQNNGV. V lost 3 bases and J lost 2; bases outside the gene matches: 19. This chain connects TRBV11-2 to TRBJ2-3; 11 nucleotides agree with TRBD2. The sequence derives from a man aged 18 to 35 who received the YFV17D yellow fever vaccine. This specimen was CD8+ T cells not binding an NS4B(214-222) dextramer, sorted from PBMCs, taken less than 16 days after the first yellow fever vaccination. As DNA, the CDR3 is TGTGCCAGCAGCTTTAATCCATGGCTAGCGGGGGGCCGAATTGACACAGATACGCAGTATTTT. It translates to CASSFNPWLAGGRIDTDTQYF.